The rows below give T cell receptor beta chains drawn from one sample of a study of T cells in Graves' hyperthyroidism and ophthalmopathy. TCRdb reprocessed the multiplex PCR reads via MiXCR and lists one record per CDR3 protein. Among under 250,000 distinct CDR3 sequences listed, about 15% were seen once. Sequencing input: blood. These receptors were obtained from a woman between 50 and 59 years old with Graves' hyperthyroidism. CDR3s include the opening cysteine and the closing phenylalanine or tryptophan. The order of the fields is D gene, V gene, clone size, J gene, CDR3 DNA, CDR3 protein. A D gene is named only where the DNA matches it firmly. Expanded clones are given a class, and other clones once, few, many or no size at all.

D gene: -
V gene: TRBV7-9
clone size: few
J gene: TRBJ2-5
CDR3 DNA: TGTGCCAGCAGCCCCGAGGGGGGTAGCGGAGAGACCCAGTACTTC
CDR3 protein: CASSPEGGSGETQYF

D gene: -
V gene: TRBV3-1
clone size: few
J gene: TRBJ2-7
CDR3 DNA: TGTGCCAGCGCGGGCGGTCCGATATACGAGCAGTACTTC
CDR3 protein: CASAGGPIYEQYF

D gene: -
V gene: TRBV6-6
clone size: many
J gene: TRBJ1-5
CDR3 DNA: TGTGCCAGCAGTTACTGGGCGGCCGGTTATAGCAATCAGCCCCAGCATTTT
CDR3 protein: CASSYWAAGYSNQPQHF

D gene: TRBD2
V gene: TRBV19
clone size: few
J gene: TRBJ2-3
CDR3 DNA: TGTGCCAGCGGGAGAGGGACTAGCGGGAGTAGCACAGATACGCAGTATTTT
CDR3 protein: CASGRGTSGSSTDTQYF

D gene: -
V gene: TRBV13
clone size: many
J gene: TRBJ2-5
CDR3 DNA: TGTGCCAGCAGCTTAGGGACGTACAACTTTACACAAGAGACCCAGTACTTC
CDR3 protein: CASSLGTYNFTQETQYF

D gene: -
V gene: TRBV19
clone size: few
J gene: TRBJ2-1
CDR3 DNA: TGTGCCAGTAGTATAGTCCAGGCTGGCAGCAATGAGCAGTTCTTC
CDR3 protein: CASSIVQAGSNEQFF

D gene: -
V gene: TRBV7-9
clone size: many
J gene: TRBJ2-3
CDR3 DNA: TGTGCCAGCAGCTTATCGAGGGATTCAGATACGCAGTATTTT
CDR3 protein: CASSLSRDSDTQYF

D gene: TRBD2
V gene: TRBV20-1
clone size: -
J gene: TRBJ2-5
CDR3 DNA: TGCAGTGCGGGATTAGCGGGACTAGAGACCCAGTACTTC
CDR3 protein: CSAGLAGLETQYF

D gene: TRBD1
V gene: TRBV12-3/TRBV12-4
clone size: many
J gene: TRBJ2-3
CDR3 DNA: TGTGCCAGCAGTTTCGGGACAGGGGGCAGAGATACGCAGTATTTT
CDR3 protein: CASSFGTGGRDTQYF

D gene: -
V gene: TRBV6-1
clone size: -
J gene: TRBJ1-4
CDR3 DNA: TGTGCCAGCATAGCGTACGGGACTAATGAAAAACTGTTTTTT
CDR3 protein: CASIAYGTNEKLFF

D gene: -
V gene: TRBV12-3/TRBV12-4
clone size: many
J gene: TRBJ2-7
CDR3 DNA: TGTGCCAGCAGACAGACAGCTAACTCTTACGAGCAGTACTTC
CDR3 protein: CASRQTANSYEQYF

D gene: -
V gene: TRBV2
clone size: many
J gene: TRBJ1-1
CDR3 DNA: TGTGCCAGCAGTGACGAGCAGAACACTGAAGCTTTCTTT
CDR3 protein: CASSDEQNTEAFF

D gene: -
V gene: TRBV27
clone size: many
J gene: TRBJ2-3
CDR3 DNA: TGTGCCAGCAGTTTATCGGAGGGAGAAGGTACAGATACGCAGTATTTT
CDR3 protein: CASSLSEGEGTDTQYF

D gene: TRBD2
V gene: TRBV11-3
clone size: many
J gene: TRBJ2-1
CDR3 DNA: TGTGCCAGCACCATAGCGGGAAAAGGCAATGAGCAGTTCTTC
CDR3 protein: CASTIAGKGNEQFF

D gene: -
V gene: TRBV5-1
clone size: -
J gene: TRBJ1-3
CDR3 DNA: TGCGCCAGCAGCGAGACTACCAACTCTGGAAACACCATATATTTT
CDR3 protein: CASSETTNSGNTIYF

D gene: -
V gene: TRBV7-2
clone size: many
J gene: TRBJ1-5
CDR3 DNA: TGTGCCAGCACCACGGACAGCTACGGCATGCGGCCCCAGCATTTT
CDR3 protein: CASTTDSYGMRPQHF

D gene: TRBD1
V gene: TRBV7-3
clone size: medium-sized
J gene: TRBJ2-7
CDR3 DNA: TGTGCCAGCAGCGCATCCGGGGACAGTTACTACGAGCAGTACTTC
CDR3 protein: CASSASGDSYYEQYF

D gene: TRBD2
V gene: TRBV24-1
clone size: -
J gene: TRBJ2-5
CDR3 DNA: TGTGCCACCAGTGAGGGTAGCGGGAGGGTGGAAGAGACCCAGTACTTC
CDR3 protein: CATSEGSGRVEETQYF

D gene: -
V gene: TRBV9
clone size: few
J gene: TRBJ1-4
CDR3 DNA: TGTGCCAGCAGGACTCCTTCAACTAATGAAAAACTGTTTTTT
CDR3 protein: CASRTPSTNEKLFF

D gene: -
V gene: TRBV11-2
clone size: -
J gene: TRBJ1-6
CDR3 DNA: TGTGCCAGCAGCTTAGACCGGGGTAGTTATAATTCACCCCTCCACTTT
CDR3 protein: CASSLDRGSYNSPLHF

D gene: -
V gene: TRBV2
clone size: few
J gene: TRBJ1-5
CDR3 DNA: TGTGCCAGTACAGGCCCTAATCAGCCCCAGCATTTT
CDR3 protein: CASTGPNQPQHF

D gene: TRBD1
V gene: TRBV11-1
clone size: many
J gene: TRBJ2-1
CDR3 DNA: TGTGCCAGCAGTTTACAGGGGTGGGGCAATGAGCAGTTCTTC
CDR3 protein: CASSLQGWGNEQFF

D gene: -
V gene: TRBV30
clone size: many
J gene: TRBJ1-2
CDR3 DNA: TGTGCCTGGGGTATAGTAAGTACATCCGGCTACACCTTC
CDR3 protein: CAWGIVSTSGYTF

D gene: -
V gene: TRBV11-2
clone size: many
J gene: TRBJ1-1
CDR3 DNA: TGTGCCAGCAGCCGTCGAAGCTTCGACACTGAAGCTTTCTTT
CDR3 protein: CASSRRSFDTEAFF

D gene: -
V gene: TRBV3-1
clone size: many
J gene: TRBJ1-2
CDR3 DNA: TGTGCCAGCAGCCTAAGGACGGTGGGTGGCTACACCTTC
CDR3 protein: CASSLRTVGGYTF

D gene: -
V gene: TRBV4-1
clone size: few
J gene: TRBJ2-7
CDR3 DNA: TGCGCCAGCAGCCAAGCCGGGACCCAGGCGTCCGAGCAGTACTTC
CDR3 protein: CASSQAGTQASEQYF

D gene: -
V gene: TRBV29-1
clone size: -
J gene: TRBJ1-2
CDR3 DNA: TGCAGCGTTGAGCTAGGGACATTCGATGGCTACACCTTC
CDR3 protein: CSVELGTFDGYTF

D gene: TRBD2
V gene: TRBV29-1
clone size: few
J gene: TRBJ2-1
CDR3 DNA: TGCAGCGGTACTAGCGGGAGGGCCTCTAAGGGCGACAATGAGCAGTTCTTC
CDR3 protein: CSGTSGRASKGDNEQFF

D gene: -
V gene: TRBV11-2
clone size: many
J gene: TRBJ2-1
CDR3 DNA: TGTGCCAGCAGCCCGGCGGCGGAATCCTACAATGAGCAGTTCTTC
CDR3 protein: CASSPAAESYNEQFF

D gene: -
V gene: TRBV28
clone size: many
J gene: TRBJ1-2
CDR3 DNA: TGTGCCAGCGGAAGGCGGCTAACTGGCTACACCTTC
CDR3 protein: CASGRRLTGYTF

D gene: -
V gene: TRBV27
clone size: -
J gene: TRBJ1-2
CDR3 DNA: TGTGCCAGCAGGTGGGGTTCGGGTGGCTACACCTTC
CDR3 protein: CASRWGSGGYTF

D gene: -
V gene: TRBV7-9
clone size: -
J gene: TRBJ2-7
CDR3 DNA: TGTGCCAGCAGCTTAGTCGGAACTACCTACGAGCAGTACTTC
CDR3 protein: CASSLVGTTYEQYF

D gene: TRBD2
V gene: TRBV4-1
clone size: -
J gene: TRBJ2-5
CDR3 DNA: TGCGCCAGCAGCCAAGGCCAACCTAGCGGGGGACGAAAAGAGACCCAGTACTTC
CDR3 protein: CASSQGQPSGGRKETQYF

D gene: -
V gene: TRBV7-2
clone size: many
J gene: TRBJ2-7
CDR3 DNA: TGTGCCAGCAGCGCCTGGGACGGAAACTACGAGCAGTACTTC
CDR3 protein: CASSAWDGNYEQYF

D gene: TRBD2
V gene: TRBV2
clone size: many
J gene: TRBJ2-5
CDR3 DNA: TGTGCCAGCAGTGTTAGCGGGACCTACCAAGAGACCCAGTACTTC
CDR3 protein: CASSVSGTYQETQYF

D gene: -
V gene: TRBV11-2
clone size: many
J gene: TRBJ1-1
CDR3 DNA: TGTGCCAGCAGCTTAGTTCGGCCTGAAGCTTTCTTT
CDR3 protein: CASSLVRPEAFF

D gene: TRBD1
V gene: TRBV2
clone size: many
J gene: TRBJ1-4
CDR3 DNA: TGTGCCATCTCACAGGGGGTAGGGGCAACTAATGAAAAACTGTTTTTT
CDR3 protein: CAISQGVGATNEKLFF

D gene: -
V gene: TRBV5-1
clone size: many
J gene: TRBJ1-1
CDR3 DNA: TGCGCCAGCAGCCAAGGAATGAACACTGAAGCTTTCTTT
CDR3 protein: CASSQGMNTEAFF

D gene: TRBD2
V gene: TRBV20-1
clone size: -
J gene: TRBJ2-3
CDR3 DNA: TGCAGTGCTATTCCGGGACTAGACACGGATACGCAGTATTTT
CDR3 protein: CSAIPGLDTDTQYF

D gene: TRBD1
V gene: TRBV7-2
clone size: many
J gene: TRBJ2-7
CDR3 DNA: TGTGCCAGCAGCTTAGAGGCAACGGACAGGGGGTTTTCCTACGAGCAGTACTTC
CDR3 protein: CASSLEATDRGFSYEQYF

D gene: -
V gene: TRBV14
clone size: -
J gene: TRBJ2-6
CDR3 DNA: TGTGCCAGCAGCTTCAGAGGGGGCTCTGGGGCCAACGTCCTGACTTTC
CDR3 protein: CASSFRGGSGANVLTF

D gene: -
V gene: TRBV7-8
clone size: many
J gene: TRBJ2-7
CDR3 DNA: TGTGCCAGCAGCGGACATTGGGGGACCTACGAGCAGTACTTC
CDR3 protein: CASSGHWGTYEQYF

D gene: TRBD1
V gene: TRBV2
clone size: many
J gene: TRBJ2-7
CDR3 DNA: TGTGCCAGCAGTGAATGGCGAACAGGGGATTTTTACGAGCAGTACTTC
CDR3 protein: CASSEWRTGDFYEQYF

D gene: -
V gene: TRBV11-2
clone size: many
J gene: TRBJ1-4
CDR3 DNA: TGTGCCAGCAGCTTAAAAGGACAGAGCGCAATTCGGGAAAAACTGTTTTTT
CDR3 protein: CASSLKGQSAIREKLFF

D gene: TRBD2
V gene: TRBV7-2
clone size: -
J gene: TRBJ2-7
CDR3 DNA: TGTGCCAGCAGCATCCTAGCGGGAGGGCCGTCTGGAGAGCAGTACTTC
CDR3 protein: CASSILAGGPSGEQYF

D gene: TRBD2
V gene: TRBV20-1
clone size: -
J gene: TRBJ2-1
CDR3 DNA: TGCAGTGTCGAGCAGCGGGAGGGCCGGGGTGAGCAGTTCTTC
CDR3 protein: CSVEQREGRGEQFF